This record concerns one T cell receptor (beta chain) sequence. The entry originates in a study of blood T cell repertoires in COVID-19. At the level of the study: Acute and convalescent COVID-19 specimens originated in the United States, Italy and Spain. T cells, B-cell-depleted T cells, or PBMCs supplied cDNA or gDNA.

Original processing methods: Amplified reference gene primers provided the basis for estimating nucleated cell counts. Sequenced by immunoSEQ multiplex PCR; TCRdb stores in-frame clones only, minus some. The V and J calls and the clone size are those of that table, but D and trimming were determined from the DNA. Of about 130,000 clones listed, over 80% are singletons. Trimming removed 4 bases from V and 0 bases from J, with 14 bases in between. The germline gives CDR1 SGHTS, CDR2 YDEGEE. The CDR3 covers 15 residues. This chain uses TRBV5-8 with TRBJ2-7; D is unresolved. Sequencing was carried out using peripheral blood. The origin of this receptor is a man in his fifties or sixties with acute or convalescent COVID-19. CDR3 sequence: CASSPVNPSSYEQYF. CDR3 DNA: TGTGCCAGCAGCCCAGTTAACCCAAGCTCCTACGAGCAGTACTTC.